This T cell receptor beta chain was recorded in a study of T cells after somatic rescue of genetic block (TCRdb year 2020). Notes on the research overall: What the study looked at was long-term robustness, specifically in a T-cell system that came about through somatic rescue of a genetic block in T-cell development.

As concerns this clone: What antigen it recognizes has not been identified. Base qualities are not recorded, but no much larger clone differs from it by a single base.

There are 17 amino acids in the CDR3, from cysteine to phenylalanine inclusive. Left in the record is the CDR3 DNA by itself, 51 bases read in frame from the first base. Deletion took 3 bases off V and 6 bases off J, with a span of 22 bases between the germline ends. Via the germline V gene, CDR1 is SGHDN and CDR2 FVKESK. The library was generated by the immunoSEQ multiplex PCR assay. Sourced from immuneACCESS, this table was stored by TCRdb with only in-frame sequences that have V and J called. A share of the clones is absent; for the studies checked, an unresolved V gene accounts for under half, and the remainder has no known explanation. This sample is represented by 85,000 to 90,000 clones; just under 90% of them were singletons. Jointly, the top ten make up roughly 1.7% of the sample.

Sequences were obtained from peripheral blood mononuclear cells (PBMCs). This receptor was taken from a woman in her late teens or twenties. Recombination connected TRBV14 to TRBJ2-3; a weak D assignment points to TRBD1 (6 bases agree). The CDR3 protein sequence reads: CASSQPGASSFWDTQYF. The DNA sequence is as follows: TGTGCCAGCAGCCAGCCAGGGGCCTCCTCGTTTTGGGATACGCAGTATTTT. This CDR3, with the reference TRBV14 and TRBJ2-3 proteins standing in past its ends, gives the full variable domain EAGVTQFPSHSVIEKGQTVTLRCDPISGHDNLYWYRRVMGKEIKFLLHFVKESKQDESGMPNNRFLAERTGGTYSTLKVQPAELEDSGVYFCASSQPGASSFWDTQYFGPGTRLTVL.